A selection of T cell receptor beta chains follows, all from one sample in a study of cytomegalovirus exposure and HLA in healthy donors. TCRdb's table, derived via immunoSEQ multiplex PCR, lists solely in-frame clones and lacks some. This sample's clone table lists 65,000 to 90,000 clones. Sequenced: PBMCs. These receptors came from a female donor in good health and CMV-seropositive. Both conserved end residues are part of each CDR3. D genes are given only for firm matches.

V: TRBV4-1; J: TRBJ2-3; D: NA; DNA: TGCGCCAGCAGCCAAGTACCTGCTAAGATCTCAGGTACGCAGTATTTT; CDR3: CASSQVPAKISGTQYF
V: TRBV5-1; J: TRBJ1-1; D: TRBD1; DNA: TGCGCCAGCAGCTCCGCCGCCTCGAGTCAGGGGGCCGAAGCTTTCTTT; CDR3: CASSSAASSQGAEAFF
V: TRBV6-5; J: TRBJ2-2; D: TRBD2; DNA: TGTGCCAGCAGCACACTAGCGGGAGGGACCGGGGAGCTGTTTTTT; CDR3: CASSTLAGGTGELFF
V: TRBV28; J: TRBJ1-1; D: NA; DNA: TGTGCCAGCAGACTAATCTGGACACCTGAGAACACTGAAGCTTTCTTT; CDR3: CASRLIWTPENTEAFF
V: TRBV7-2; J: TRBJ2-5; D: NA; DNA: TGTGCCAGCAGCTTAGGGCTAGCTCAAGAGACCCAGTACTTC; CDR3: CASSLGLAQETQYF
V: TRBV6-6; J: TRBJ1-5; D: NA; DNA: TGTGCCAGCAGTACCCCGAGTTATAGCAATCAGCCCCAGCATTTT; CDR3: CASSTPSYSNQPQHF
V: TRBV28; J: TRBJ2-7; D: TRBD2; DNA: TGTGCCAGCAGTTTAGGCGGGAGCGGCTACGAGCAGTACTTC; CDR3: CASSLGGSGYEQYF
V: TRBV10-3; J: TRBJ2-5; D: NA; DNA: TGTGCCATCAGTGAGTCGAGCGAGGATCGGACCCAGTACTTC; CDR3: CAISESSEDRTQYF
V: TRBV19; J: TRBJ1-1; D: NA; DNA: TGTGCCTGCCGTCGGGACACCGGAACAACTGAAGCTTTCTTT; CDR3: CACRRDTGTTEAFF
V: TRBV29-1; J: TRBJ1-2; D: NA; DNA: TGCAGCGTTTCAGGGTCGACTAACTATGGCTACACCTTC; CDR3: CSVSGSTNYGYTF
V: TRBV18; J: TRBJ1-4; D: NA; DNA: TGTGCCAGCTCACCGGACAGCGTTAATGAAAAACTGTTTTTT; CDR3: CASSPDSVNEKLFF
V: TRBV7-3; J: TRBJ1-2; D: TRBD1; DNA: TGTGCCAGCAGCGGTCGGACAGGAGACGCCTATGGCTACACCTTC; CDR3: CASSGRTGDAYGYTF
V: TRBV4-1; J: TRBJ1-5; D: NA; DNA: TGCGCCAGCAGCCAAGGACAGTTTAGCAATCAGCCCCAGCATTTT; CDR3: CASSQGQFSNQPQHF
V: TRBV30; J: TRBJ1-2; D: NA; DNA: TGTGCCTGGAGTGTACCTGGAGGGGCACCATATGGCTACACCTTC; CDR3: CAWSVPGGAPYGYTF
V: TRBV2; J: TRBJ1-6; D: NA; DNA: TGTGCCAGCAGTACCGGACAGTACTACTCACCCCTCCACTTT; CDR3: CASSTGQYYSPLHF
V: TRBV7-9; J: TRBJ1-1; D: NA; DNA: TGTGCCAGCAGCGGTCAGGGCGCCACTGAAGCTTTCTTT; CDR3: CASSGQGATEAFF
V: TRBV5-1; J: TRBJ2-3; D: NA; DNA: TGCGCCAGCAGCTTGCTTCTTACAGATACGCAGTATTTT; CDR3: CASSLLLTDTQYF
V: TRBV7-3; J: TRBJ2-7; D: TRBD1; DNA: TGTGCCAGCAGCTTATCTCAGGGGGACTACGAGCAGTACTTC; CDR3: CASSLSQGDYEQYF
V: TRBV5-1; J: TRBJ1-1; D: NA; DNA: TGCGCCAGCAGCTTGGCCGAGGGGGTACAGGGTGAAGCTTTCTTT; CDR3: CASSLAEGVQGEAFF
V: TRBV4-2; J: TRBJ2-2; D: NA; DNA: TGTGCCAGCAGCCAAGATGGACGCCAGGGGTTGAACACCGGGGAGCTGTTTTTT; CDR3: CASSQDGRQGLNTGELFF